This TCR beta chain was recorded in a study of STAT5B mutations in CD4+ large granular lymphocyte leukemia. Study outcomes and limitations: Patient CD4-sorted repertoires looked more clonal than healthy CD4+ repertoires, even without putative leukemic clones.

Libraries were prepared by immunoSEQ multiplex PCR; TCRdb keeps only in-frame clonotypes and omits some of them. Of tens of thousands of clones listed, around 85% are singletons. To note about this clone: As yet, its antigen is unknown.

The origin of this receptor is a human donor in good health. Material: CD4+ T cells from blood buffy coats.

The CDR3 bases are TGTGCCAGCTCACCAGGGGCGGGAGCTAACTATGGCTACACCTTC. It yields the protein CASSPGAGANYGYTF. The chain employs TRBV18 and TRBJ1-2; D is possibly TRBD1 (5 bases). The CDR3 length is 15 residues. Between the trimmed V and J ends, which lost 2 bases and 0 bases, there was a span of 10 bases. Germline-derived CDR1 and CDR2 are KGHSH and LQKENI.